This T cell receptor beta chain was obtained from a study of cytomegalovirus exposure and HLA in healthy donors. CDR1 is SNHLY, CDR2 FYNNEI, per germline. This CDR3 is 15 amino acids long. Trimming removed 2 bases from V and 3 bases from J, with 14 bases in between. It was with 60 Vbeta and 13 Jbeta primers that the PCR ran. Sequenced by immunoSEQ multiplex PCR; TCRdb stores in-frame clones only, minus some. The sample carries 90,000 to 140,000 clones, about 78% recorded once. Material: PBMCs. V and J are TRBV2 and TRBJ2-7; maybe TRBD2 (6 bases). The sequence came from a man aged 30 to 45 in good health and CMV-seronegative. Here the CDR3 DNA reads TGTGCCAGCAGTGAATATGGTAGCGGCGACTACGAGCAGTACTTC. Translation gives CASSEYGSGDYEQYF.